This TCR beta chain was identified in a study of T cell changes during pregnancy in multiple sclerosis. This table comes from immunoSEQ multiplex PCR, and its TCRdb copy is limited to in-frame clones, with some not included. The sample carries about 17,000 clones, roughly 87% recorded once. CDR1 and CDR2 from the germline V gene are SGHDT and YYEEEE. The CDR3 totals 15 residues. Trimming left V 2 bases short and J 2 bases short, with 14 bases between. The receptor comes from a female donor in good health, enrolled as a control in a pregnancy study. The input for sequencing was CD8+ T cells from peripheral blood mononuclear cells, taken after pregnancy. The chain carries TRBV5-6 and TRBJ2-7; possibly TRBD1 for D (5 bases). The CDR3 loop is CASSFGGLGAYEQYF. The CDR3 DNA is TGTGCCAGCAGCTTTGGCGGCTTAGGGGCCTACGAGCAGTACTTC.